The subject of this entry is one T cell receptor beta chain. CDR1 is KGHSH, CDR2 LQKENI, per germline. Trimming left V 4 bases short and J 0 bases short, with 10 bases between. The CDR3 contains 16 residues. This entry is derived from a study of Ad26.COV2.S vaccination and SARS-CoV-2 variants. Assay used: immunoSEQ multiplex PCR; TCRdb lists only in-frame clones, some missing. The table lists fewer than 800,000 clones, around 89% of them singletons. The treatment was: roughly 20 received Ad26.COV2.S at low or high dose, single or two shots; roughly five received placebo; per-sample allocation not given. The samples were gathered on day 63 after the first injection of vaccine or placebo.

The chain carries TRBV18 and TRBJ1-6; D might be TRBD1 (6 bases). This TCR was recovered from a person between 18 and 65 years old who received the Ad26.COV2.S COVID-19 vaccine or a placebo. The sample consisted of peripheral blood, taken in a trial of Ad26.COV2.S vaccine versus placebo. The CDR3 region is CASSQDRSSYNSPLHF. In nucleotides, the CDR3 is TGTGCCAGCTCACAAGACAGGAGCTCCTATAATTCACCCCTCCACTTT.